This record concerns one TCR beta chain sequence. Its specific antigen is unknown. Base qualities are not at hand, and no much larger clone is one base apart. One collaborating source in Seattle enrolled patients while the patients were actively infected and followed the patients over time throughout the course of disease. Whole blood was collected in K2EDTA tubes by collaborating institutions according to the institutions' own protocols. Collaborator samples were shipped for TCRbeta analysis as frozen whole blood, isolated PBMCs, or DNA extracted from either sample type. The entry originates in a study of blood T cell repertoires in COVID-19 (dated by TCRdb to 2020 to 2021). Describing the broader study: Samples from collaborators originated in the United States, Italy and Spain and spanned both the acute and convalescent phases of COVID-19. Samples were obtained from the ongoing ImmuneRACE study (first 160 participants) and from about 1,300 subjects provided by 6 global collaborators. The material from the prospective study consisted of cDNA or gDNA derived from T cells, B-cell-depleted T cells, or PBMCs. Where available, HLA class I and class II types were obtained from metadata supplied by the sample provider rather than from assay-based typing. The dataset comprised deeply sampled blood TCRbeta repertoires from subjects exposed to, actively infected with, or recovered from COVID-19. A freely available public database, intended as a resource for researchers studying the immune response to SARS-CoV-2, is where the repertoires were released. Sample metadata almost always included a de-identified subject ID, COVID-19 status, age in years and sex.

V was cut back by 2 bases and J by 7 bases, leaving a gap of 5 bases between them. The CDR1 and CDR2 encoded by the germline V gene are SNHLY and FYNNEI. From its cysteine to its phenylalanine, the CDR3 spans 11 amino acids. Just the 33-base CDR3 DNA is kept, in frame starting at base 1. TCRbeta CDR3 regions were amplified from genomic DNA using the immunoSEQ Assay, a bias-controlled multiplex PCR. Per the source publication's procedure: The number of nucleated cells in each sample was estimated from the amplification of reference gene primers within the assay. To quantify the absolute abundance of each unique TCRbeta CDR3 rearrangement, sequence reads were collapsed and filtered. For each sample, productive Simpson clonality was calculated as the square root of Simpson's diversity index over productive rearrangements. TCRdb provides this immuneACCESS table in a form limited to in-frame rearrangements. Some clones are lacking; in checked studies, under half of them reflect an unresolved V gene, and why the rest are absent is not known. The V and J calls and the clone size are those of that table, but D and trimming were determined from the DNA. The sample table holds roughly 180,000 clones, of which approximately 80% were seen once. Jointly, the top ten make up approximately 10% of the sample.

The investigation overall reported the following: The quantity of clinical and demographic metadata differed by source and by participant and was supplied without curation.

The chain couples TRBV2 to TRBJ2-5; no D gene can be assigned with confidence. This sequence originates from a woman in her thirties or forties with COVID-19, enrolled during active disease. Sequenced input: peripheral blood. The DNA is as follows: TGTGCCAGCAGTGAAACTTGGACCCAGTACTTC. This yields the protein CASSETWTQYF.